The 30 T cell receptor beta chains in this list originate from one sample, sequenced in a study of cytomegalovirus exposure and HLA in healthy donors. Amplification used 60 Vbeta primers and 13 Jbeta primers. Data came from immunoSEQ multiplex PCR; TCRdb stores just in-frame clones and leaves some out. The sample consists of under 200,000 clones, 68% of them appearing once. The sample comprised PBMCs. The source is a woman in her 40s in good health and CMV-seropositive.

The chain combines TRBV7-2 with TRBJ2-3, with 13 nucleotides matching TRBD2. Germline CDR1 SGHTA, CDR2 FQGNSA. This CDR3 is built from 15 residues. The trim removed 5 bases at V and 4 bases at J, leaving 3 bases unmatched. The CDR3 bases are TGTGCCAGCAGCACGGGACTAGCGGGATCAGATACGCAGTATTTT. The encoded protein is CASSTGLAGSDTQYF.

CDR3 in amino acids: CASSLAADRGNGYTF. For the CDR3, the DNA is TGTGCCAGCAGCTTGGCAGCGGACAGGGGGAATGGCTACACCTTC. The chain carries TRBV5-6 and TRBJ1-2, with 10 bases lining up with TRBD1. Germline CDR1 reads SGHDT; CDR2 reads YYEEEE. J lost 6 bases, V lost 0 bases, and 5 bases had no gene match. The CDR3 consists of 15 residues.

For this clone: One end of the junction fails to match germline, which may point to a read error. The genes are TRBV10-3 and TRBJ1-6; 9 bases match TRBD1. The CDR3 loop spans 14 amino acids. Per the germline V gene, CDR1 is ENHRY and CDR2 is SYGVKD. CDR3 sequence (DNA): TGTGCCATCAGTGAGGGACAGGGGAATTCACCCCTCCGCTTT. This gives the protein CAISEGQGNSPLRF.

The chain has TRBV5-1 and TRBJ2-5; 9 bases line up with TRBD2. CDR3 length equals 15 residues. Trimming cost V 4 bases and J 1 base; bases outside gene matches: 5. Germline values: CDR1 SGHRS, CDR2 YFSETQ. The CDR3 protein is CASSLSGSPQETQYF. For the CDR3, the DNA is TGCGCCAGCAGCCTTAGCGGGAGCCCCCAAGAGACCCAGTACTTC.

J is TRBJ2-5 and V is TRBV10-3; tentative D call: TRBD2 (5 bases). The CDR3 consists of 15 residues. Looked up from germline, CDR1 is ENHRY and CDR2 is SYGVKD. Deletions cut 0 bases from V and 0 bases from J, with 8 bases between. The CDR3 DNA sequence: TGTGCCATCAGTGAGTCAGCGGCGTACCAAGAGACCCAGTACTTC. It encodes CAISESAAYQETQYF.

This sequence joins TRBV19 and TRBJ2-1; 11 bases line up with TRBD2. Germline lookup yields CDR1 LNHDA and CDR2 SQIVND (reference sequence). CDR3 length: 14 residues. V dropped 10 bases and J dropped 8; count of bases not matched to a gene: 10. CDR3 in DNA: TGTGCCACTAAGGGTCTAGCGGGAGGCCATGAGCAGTTCTTC. It yields the protein CATKGLAGGHEQFF.

Concerning this clone itself: The junction departs from germline at one end; a sequencing error may be responsible. The chain recombines TRBV6-1 with TRBJ1-6, with 7 bases that match TRBD1. This CDR3 is 14 amino acids long. The germline CDR1 and CDR2 sequences are MNHNS and SASEGT. CDR3 sequence: CAGSWDSHNSPLHF. In DNA, the CDR3 is TGTGCCGGCAGCTGGGACAGTCATAATTCACCCCTCCACTTT.

The chain combines TRBV27 with TRBJ1-1; 7 nucleotides match TRBD1. The V gene's germline CDR1 is MNHEY and CDR2 SMNVEV (reference sequence). The length of the CDR3 is 13 residues. V lost 2 bases to trimming and J lost 5 bases; unmatched junction nucleotides: 2. As DNA, the CDR3 is TGTGCCAGCAGTTTAGGGACAGAGACTGAAGCTTTCTTT. Translated: CASSLGTETEAFF.

J is TRBJ2-3 and V is TRBV7-2, with 9 positions matching TRBD2. Per germline, CDR1 SGHTA and CDR2 FQGNSA. V lost 1 base, J lost 8 bases, and 7 bases stayed unmatched. The CDR3 sequence is 15 residues long. In DNA, the CDR3 is TGTGCCAGCAGCTTAGTACTTAGCGGGAGAACTACGCAGTATTTT. It translates to CASSLVLSGRTTQYF.

This chain uses TRBV27 with TRBJ2-7; weak D call: TRBD2 (7 bases). V lost 6 bases and J 2 bases, leaving 14 bases between the germline ends. Germline V lookup: CDR1 MNHEY, CDR2 SMNVEV (reference sequence). The CDR3 sequence is 14 residues long. The CDR3 region has the DNA TGTGCCAGCAGCGTTAGGGGGGGGACCTACGAGCAGTACTTC. The encoded protein is CASSVRGGTYEQYF.

Of note for this clone: Within the sample, other DNA sequences also encode this same CDR3. This chain uses TRBV6-5 with TRBJ2-1, with unresolved D. The CDR3 runs to 13 residues. V was pared by 0 bases and J by 7 bases, with 7 bases between. Looked up from germline, CDR1 is MNHEY and CDR2 is SVGAGI. The CDR3 region has the DNA TGTGCCAGCAGTTACTCGAGGCGGAATGAGCAGTTCTTC. Protein: CASSYSRRNEQFF.

This clone was observed once. The rearrangement links TRBV7-2 to TRBJ2-1; 7 bases map to TRBD2. Trimming took 8 bases from V and 4 from J; bases not matched to a gene: 5. CDR3 size: 13 residues. Germline V lookup: CDR1 SGHTA, CDR2 FQGNSA. This CDR3 reads CASFAGAYNEQFF. The CDR3 DNA follows: TGTGCCAGCTTTGCGGGAGCGTACAATGAGCAGTTCTTC.

This clone was observed a few times. J is TRBJ2-3 and V is TRBV6-6; 7 bases are a match to TRBD2. Germline V gene lookup returns CDR1 MNHNY and CDR2 SVGAGI (reference sequence). The CDR3 is 16 amino acids. Germline trimming cut 0 bases from V and 3 bases from J; bases unmatched to any gene: 6. CDR3 bases: TGTGCCAGCAGTTACTCGGAGTGGGGAGGGACAGATACGCAGTATTTT. Translated, it gives CASSYSEWGGTDTQYF.

The chain links TRBV4-2 to TRBJ2-3, with D possibly being TRBD2 (5 bases). V lost 5 bases and J 12 bases, leaving 15 bases between the germline ends. In germline, CDR1 is LGHNA, CDR2 YNFKEQ. This CDR3 contains 12 residues. The CDR3 nucleotides are TGTGCCAGCAGCTCATCCTCGGGGAGACAGTATTTT. The encoded protein is CASSSSSGRQYF.

This chain connects TRBV5-4 to TRBJ1-2; 7 bases line up with TRBD1. This CDR3 contains 13 residues. Per germline, CDR1 SGHNT and CDR2 YYREEE (reference sequence). V gave up 4 bases and J gave up 6 bases; unmatched junction bases: 6. The CDR3 loop is CASSQQGKDGYTF. The CDR3 DNA reads TGTGCCAGCAGCCAACAGGGGAAGGATGGCTACACCTTC.

J is TRBJ2-5 and V is TRBV7-2; no firm D call. The V gene lost 1 base and the J gene lost 5 bases, with 8 bases spanning the gap. CDR3 length equals 13 residues. The germline gives CDR1 SGHTA, CDR2 FQGNSA. CDR3 DNA: TGTGCCAGCAGCTTAGGAGTAATGGAGACCCAGTACTTC. It yields the protein CASSLGVMETQYF.

The V call is TRBV5-1, the J call TRBJ2-2; 9 nucleotides agree with TRBD2. Germline V gene data show CDR1 as SGHRS and CDR2 as YFSETQ. After removal of 0 bases from V and 6 bases from J, the junction contained 6 bases not matched to a gene. This CDR3 is 16 amino acids long. In DNA, the CDR3 is TGCGCCAGCAGCTTGGGACTAGCGGAGACGTCCGGGGAGCTGTTTTTT. Amino acids: CASSLGLAETSGELFF.

The V call is TRBV7-2, the J call TRBJ2-1; the match to TRBD2 covers 10 bases. There are 17 residues in the CDR3. The V gene's germline CDR1 is SGHTA and CDR2 FQGNSA. J was trimmed by 7 bases and V by 0 bases; bases with no gene match: 9. The CDR3 DNA is TGTGCCAGCAGCTTAGCCCTCAGCGGGGGGGCCGATAATGAGCAGTTCTTC. Encoded protein: CASSLALSGGADNEQFF.

The rearrangement uses TRBV4-2 and TRBJ2-7; maybe TRBD1 (6 bases). The V gene lost 1 base and the J gene lost 1 base, with 11 bases spanning the gap. The germline V gene has CDR1 LGHNA and CDR2 YNFKEQ. CDR3 length: 15 residues. The CDR3 reads CASSQARGWSYEQYF. Here the CDR3 DNA reads TGTGCCAGCAGCCAAGCCAGGGGCTGGTCCTACGAGCAGTACTTC.

The chain carries TRBV6-6 and TRBJ2-7; 7 bases match TRBD1. Trimming took 6 bases from V and 3 from J; bases not matched to a gene: 8. The CDR3 loop spans 14 amino acids. Germline lookup yields CDR1 MNHNY and CDR2 SVGAGI (reference sequence). In DNA, the CDR3 is TGTGCCAGCAGCCCCGACAGGGTCGTCTACGAGCAGTACTTC. It translates to CASSPDRVVYEQYF.

CDR3 sequence reads: CASSFQDSYEQYF. The DNA of the CDR3 is TGTGCCAGCAGCTTTCAGGACTCCTACGAGCAGTACTTC. This chain connects TRBV7-2 to TRBJ2-7; D gene uncertain. Looked up from germline, CDR1 is SGHTA and CDR2 is FQGNSA. Trimming removed 3 bases from V and 0 bases from J, with 6 bases in between. The length of the CDR3 is 13 residues.

The rearrangement joins TRBV2 to TRBJ1-2, with D maybe TRBD1 (6 bases). The germline gives CDR1 SNHLY, CDR2 FYNNEI. The V end was cut by 6 bases, the J end by 0 bases, with 17 bases between. CDR3 length equals 16 residues. Here the CDR3 DNA reads TGTGCCAGCAGGAACAGGGTAATAAACCCTAACTATGGCTACACCTTC. It specifies CASRNRVINPNYGYTF.

The rearrangement joins TRBV5-1 to TRBJ2-3, with a tentative D call TRBD2 (5 bases). Trimming stripped 0 bases from V and 3 bases from J, with 14 bases between. The length of the CDR3 is 16 residues. Germline assignment: CDR1 SGHRS and CDR2 YFSETQ. CDR3 in DNA: TGCGCCAGCAGCTTGGGAGGGCGCGCGAAGACAGATACGCAGTATTTT. Its translation is CASSLGGRAKTDTQYF.

The CDR3 sequence: CASSLLRGYRDTQYF. The CDR3 nucleotides read TGTGCCAGCAGCCTCTTACGGGGGTACAGGGATACGCAGTATTTT. The chain links TRBV14 to TRBJ2-3, with a weak D call TRBD2 (6 bases). The CDR3 consists of 15 residues. The germline V gene encodes CDR1 SGHDN and CDR2 FVKESK. V lost 4 bases to trimming and J lost 6 bases, with 17 bases between them.

This chain uses TRBV11-3 with TRBJ2-1, with TRBD2 identical over 8 bases. V lost 5 bases and J lost 8; bases outside the gene matches: 5. This CDR3 contains 13 residues. Germline CDR1 SGHNT, CDR2 YENEEA. This CDR3 reads CASSPGGVDEQFF. CDR3 sequence (DNA): TGTGCCAGCAGCCCCGGGGGGGTCGATGAGCAGTTCTTC.

Concerning this clone itself: At the DNA level, this CDR3 is encoded by other sequences in the same sample as well. This chain links TRBV7-9 with TRBJ1-6; D might be TRBD1 (6 bases). CDR1 is SEHNR and CDR2 is FQNEAQ in the germline V gene (reference sequence). V lost 4 bases and J lost 7, with 14 bases in between. The CDR3 is made up of 15 amino acids. The chain's CDR3 is CASSSRWDINSPLHF. The CDR3 region has the DNA TGTGCCAGCAGCTCCCGCTGGGACATCAATTCACCCCTCCACTTT.

The sample holds one count of this clone. The chain couples TRBV7-8 to TRBJ2-7, with 8 bases fitting TRBD2. The CDR3 is 12 amino acids. Germline CDR1 SGHVS, CDR2 FQNEAQ. J lost 2 bases, V lost 10 bases, and 4 bases had no gene match. This CDR3 is CATGTRPYEQYF. The CDR3, as DNA: TGTGCCACCGGGACTAGGCCCTACGAGCAGTACTTC. Full variable domain (rest looked up from reference TRBV7-8 and TRBJ2-7): GAGVSQSPRYKVAKRGQDVALRCDPISGHVSLFWYQQALGQGPEFLTYFQNEAQLDKSGLPSDRFFAERPEGSVSTLKIQRTQQEDSAVYLCATGTRPYEQYFGPGTRLTVT.

In DNA, the CDR3 is TGCGCCAGCAGCTTTGTGACAGGACGGAGGAACACTGAAGCTTTCTTT. Protein product: CASSFVTGRRNTEAFF. The chain carries TRBV5-1 and TRBJ1-1; tentatively, D is TRBD1 (6 bases). Trimming removed 2 bases at V and 1 base at J, with 15 bases between. The CDR3 covers 16 residues. Germline V gene sequence: CDR1 SGHRS, CDR2 YFSETQ.

This sequence joins TRBV9 and TRBJ1-2; 7 nucleotides agree with TRBD1. V trimming: 3 bases; J trimming: 6 bases; junction bases outside the gene matches: 8. Germline CDR1 and CDR2: SGDLS and YYNGEE. The CDR3 runs to 14 residues. The DNA for the CDR3 is TGTGCCAGCAGCGCGTGGACAGGACCGAATGGCTACACCTTC. Translated, it gives CASSAWTGPNGYTF.

This clone was seen only a few times. The rearrangement links TRBV7-2 to TRBJ2-7, with TRBD2 identical over 9 bases. V was pared by 6 bases and J by 3 bases, with 9 bases of the junction left unmatched. CDR1 and CDR2 from the germline V gene are SGHTA and FQGNSA. The CDR3 is 15 residues long. The CDR3 spells CASSQIAGVFYEQYF. The CDR3 DNA is TGTGCCAGCAGTCAAATAGCGGGAGTTTTCTACGAGCAGTACTTC.